This T cell receptor beta chain was found in a study of T cells in Graves' hyperthyroidism and ophthalmopathy. General study results and limits: Patients with ophthalmopathy were separated from those with stable hyperthyroidism by a 13 V-J model. Blood shared most expanded thyroid clonotypes above 0.001.

For Graves' hyperthyroidism to be stable, ophthalmopathy could not progress within 18 months. Fresh 10 ml peripheral blood yielded PBMCs. This clonotype was recorded at least ten times. Its target is unknown. V lost 0 bases to trimming and J lost 10 bases, with 14 bases between them. The V gene's germline CDR1 is SGHDT and CDR2 YYEEEE. The CDR3 contains 14 residues. Amplification targeted TCR beta CDR3 regions from RNA transcripts. Carried out on the TCR CDR3, a first-round RT-PCR used the HTBI primer set. TCRdb reprocessed the multiplex PCR reads via MiXCR and lists one record per CDR3 protein. The profile shows 300,000 to 500,000 distinct CDR3 sequences, approximately 15% of them singletons.

The sequence was obtained from a woman in her 30s with Graves' hyperthyroidism. Material: blood. V and J are TRBV5-6 and TRBJ2-1; perhaps D is TRBD1 or TRBD2 (5 bases each). This chain's CDR3 is CASSLGGPPREQFF. The CDR3 DNA is TGTGCCAGCAGCTTGGGGGGACCCCCCCGGGAGCAGTTCTTC.